This TCR beta chain was recorded in a study of radiotherapy plus CTLA-4 blockade in lung cancer. Turning to the study itself: Objective responses occurred in 18% of patients; approximately 33% had disease control.

A note on this clone: As yet, its antigen is unknown.

Study outcomes and limitations: It was early blood T cell clone dynamics, with interferon-beta, that reportedly best predicted response. Researchers report tumor-derived TCR clones expanding in blood after radiotherapy plus ipilimumab.

The method was immunoSEQ multiplex PCR; TCRdb's version includes in-frame clones alone and lacks a portion of them. The data show 70,000 to 95,000 clones, with around 86% seen just once and over 15% held by the top ten. Focal radiation plus CTLA-4 blockade with ipilimumab was given to patients with chemo-refractory metastatic non-small-cell lung cancer. The germline V gene has CDR1 SGHAT and CDR2 FQNNGV. The CDR3 runs to 17 residues. With 0 bases removed from V and 1 base from J, the gap between germline ends came to 16 bases. This TCR was sampled from a human donor with non-small cell lung cancer that progressed on radiotherapy plus ipilimumab. The chain is built from TRBV11-2 and TRBJ2-7; D might be TRBD2 (5 bases). This specimen was peripheral blood, taken from a patient treated with radiotherapy plus ipilimumab. Here the CDR3 reads CASSLDLSLRRSYEQYF. DNA of the CDR3: TGTGCCAGCAGCTTAGATCTTTCGCTCAGGAGGTCCTACGAGCAGTACTTC.